A selection of T cell receptor beta chains follows, all from one sample in a study of T cells in Graves' hyperthyroidism and ophthalmopathy. One entry per CDR3 protein, called by TCRdb with MiXCR from the multiplex PCR reads. The data show more than 500,000 distinct CDR3 sequences, with about 15% seen just once and 25% to 35% held by the top ten. The sample taken for sequencing was blood. Every receptor here comes from a woman aged 30 to 39 with Graves' ophthalmopathy. The CDR3 runs from the conserved cysteine through the conserved F or W. D genes are given only for firm matches. The size field is filled for only some rows; it gives once, few, many or a size class.

j_call d_call v_call clone_size cdr3_aa cdr3_nt
TRBJ2-7 TRBD1 TRBV6-1 . CASSEATGGSYEQYF TGTGCCAGCAGTGAAGCTACAGGGGGATCCTACGAGCAGTACTTC
TRBJ2-7 TRBD1 TRBV7-9 many CASSWAWDRAYEQYF TGTGCCAGCAGCTGGGCCTGGGACAGAGCCTACGAGCAGTACTTC
TRBJ2-7 . TRBV7-2 many CASSLAQEGSASYEQYF TGTGCCAGCAGCTTAGCGCAGGAGGGTTCGGCAAGCTACGAGCAGTACTTC
TRBJ2-1 TRBD2 TRBV20-1 many CSAAGGAGGYNEQFF TGCAGTGCCGCCGGAGGGGCGGGAGGCTACAATGAGCAGTTCTTC
TRBJ2-7 TRBD2 TRBV25-1 . CASTSGREQYF TGTGCCAGCACTAGCGGTAGGGAGCAGTACTTC
TRBJ1-5 . TRBV20-1 many CSAKTGGWPQHF TGCAGTGCTAAGACCGGAGGGTGGCCCCAGCATTTT
TRBJ1-1 TRBD1 TRBV28 many CASSPTGGLRNTEAFF TGTGCCAGCAGCCCTACAGGGGGCCTTAGGAACACTGAAGCTTTCTTT
TRBJ2-5 TRBD2 TRBV3-1 many CASSQPGLAGSETQYF TGTGCCAGCAGCCAACCGGGACTAGCGGGGTCGGAGACCCAGTACTTC
TRBJ2-1 . TRBV2 many CASSERGKDNEQFF TGTGCCAGCAGTGAAAGGGGGAAAGACAATGAGCAGTTCTTC
TRBJ1-2 TRBD1 TRBV4-3 many CASSQVQGDYGYTF TGCGCCAGCAGCCAGGTACAGGGGGATTATGGCTACACCTTC
TRBJ2-1 . TRBV7-9 many CASSEDLYNEQFF TGTGCCAGCAGCGAAGACCTTTACAATGAGCAGTTCTTC
TRBJ2-7 . TRBV20-1 . CSARVPLTYEQYF TGCAGTGCTAGAGTACCTCTAACCTACGAGCAGTACTTC
TRBJ2-3 . TRBV29-1 many CSVVGSGDTQYF TGCAGCGTTGTCGGGAGTGGAGATACGCAGTATTTT
TRBJ1-6 TRBD1 TRBV20-1 . CSARTGSGISPLHF TGCAGTGCTAGGACAGGGTCTGGTATTTCACCCCTCCACTTT
TRBJ2-7 . TRBV20-1 . CSARDPGQRRGYEQYF TGCAGTGCTAGAGATCCAGGACAGCGGAGAGGCTACGAGCAGTACTTC
TRBJ2-6 . TRBV11-2 many CASSLNRGLSGANVLTF TGTGCCAGCAGCTTAAATCGGGGCCTCTCTGGGGCCAACGTCCTGACTTTC
TRBJ2-1 TRBD2 TRBV14 few CASSQEGREGEFF TGTGCCAGCAGCCAAGAAGGGCGGGAGGGCGAGTTCTTC
TRBJ2-2 TRBD2 TRBV7-3 . CASSLSGGGAGELFF TGTGCCAGCAGCTTATCGGGCGGGGGGGCCGGGGAGCTGTTTTTT
TRBJ1-5 TRBD1 TRBV28 few CASSLNRGVGNQPQHF TGTGCCAGCAGTTTGAACAGGGGAGTAGGCAATCAGCCCCAGCATTTT
TRBJ2-6 TRBD1 TRBV7-9 . CASSWGQGALIGFGANVLTF TGTGCCAGCAGCTGGGGACAGGGGGCGCTTATCGGTTTTGGGGCCAACGTCCTGACTTTC
TRBJ2-2 TRBD1 TRBV5-8 many CASSMGQGYTGELFF TGTGCCAGCAGCATGGGACAGGGGTACACCGGGGAGCTGTTTTTT
TRBJ2-2 . TRBV7-8 . CASSLGRLVLSGTGELFF TGTGCCAGCAGCTTAGGGAGACTAGTTCTTTCGGGCACCGGGGAGCTGTTTTTT
TRBJ2-3 TRBD1 TRBV11-2 many CASRRNRGGDTQYF TGTGCCAGCAGGAGGAACAGGGGTGGTGATACGCAGTATTTT
TRBJ2-1 TRBD2 TRBV7-2 many CASSLRGGRANNEQFF TGTGCCAGCAGCCTCAGGGGCGGGAGGGCCAACAATGAGCAGTTCTTC
TRBJ1-1 . TRBV7-3 . CASSRWGVNEAFF TGTGCCAGCAGCCGGTGGGGGGTCAATGAAGCTTTCTTT
TRBJ2-3 TRBD2 TRBV7-2 few CASSLWLAENTDTQYF TGTGCCAGCAGCTTGTGGCTAGCGGAGAACACAGATACGCAGTATTTT
TRBJ2-2 TRBD2 TRBV7-2 few CASSLLAGDPGELFF TGTGCCAGCAGCTTACTAGCGGGAGATCCCGGGGAGCTGTTTTTT
TRBJ2-5 TRBD2 TRBV12-3/TRBV12-4 many CASSYRGEYQETQYF TGTGCCAGCAGTTACCGGGGGGAGTACCAAGAGACCCAGTACTTC
TRBJ2-1 . TRBV30 many CAWEILDNEQFF TGTGCCTGGGAGATACTAGACAATGAGCAGTTCTTC
TRBJ2-1 TRBD2 TRBV5-1 many CASSPSGRMNEQFF TGCGCCAGCAGCCCAAGCGGGAGGATGAATGAGCAGTTCTTC